These 5 T cell receptor beta chains were all obtained from the same sample, sequenced in a study of T-cell memory formation after mild COVID-19. TCRdb redid the calling of the 5' RACE reads with MiXCR, one entry per CDR3 protein. Of about 430,000 distinct CDR3 sequences listed, roughly 17% are singletons. Input material: PBMCs or a T cell subset sorted from them (not recorded which). All receptors derive from a man aged 18 to 30 who had mild COVID-19 (a few samples of this study predate the infection). Cell type and time point are not known.

The chain recombines TRBV6-5 with TRBJ1-4, with D hard to call. The germline CDR1 and CDR2 sequences are MNHEY and SVGAGI. The CDR3 has 16 residues. The germline V and J ends were trimmed by 7 bases and 8 bases, with 23 bases remaining between them. Written as DNA, the CDR3 is TGTGCCAGCACCTCCCGCTTTGCGGTGAGGGAGGAAAAACTGTTTTTT. Translating it yields CASTSRFAVREEKLFF.

This chain connects TRBV12-3 or TRBV12-4 to TRBJ1-6, with D possibly TRBD1 on 6 matching bases. CDR3 length equals 14 residues. Between the trimmed V and J ends, which lost 6 bases and 5 bases, there was a span of 11 bases. The CDR3 reads CASRPGVDNSPLHF. The CDR3 DNA is TGTGCCAGCAGGCCAGGGGTCGATAATTCACCCCTCCACTTT.

The CDR3 DNA is TGTGCCAGCAGTTTTAGGGAGACCACAGATACGCAGTATTTT. It specifies CASSFRETTDTQYF. J is TRBJ2-3 and V is TRBV12-3 or TRBV12-4, with D possibly being TRBD2 (5 bases). Trimming removed 3 bases from V and 2 bases from J, with 9 bases in between. This CDR3 is 14 amino acids long.

The sample holds a few counts of this clonotype. Here the CDR3 DNA reads TGCAGTGCTAAGCCAGGGAGCTATAGCAATCAGCCCCAGCATTTT. Translation gives CSAKPGSYSNQPQHF. This chain joins TRBV20-1 and TRBJ1-5; a possible D gene is TRBD1 (5 bases). Trimming stripped 4 bases from V and 0 bases from J, with 13 bases between. This CDR3 is 15 amino acids long. CDR1 is DFQATT, CDR2 SNEGSKA, per germline (reference sequence).

In this sample, this clonotype turned up a few times. The chain uses TRBV5-5 and TRBJ1-6, with a tentative D call TRBD1 (5 bases). The V end was cut by 0 bases, the J end by 1 base, with 14 bases between. The CDR3 runs to 18 residues. From germline, CDR1 is SGHKS and CDR2 YYEKEE (reference sequence). CDR3: CASSLERDLRSYNSPLHF. DNA for the CDR3: TGTGCCAGCAGCTTGGAGAGGGACCTGAGATCCTATAATTCACCCCTCCACTTT. Variable domain in full (rest from reference TRBV5-5 and TRBJ1-6): DAGVTQSPTHLIKTRGQQVTLRCSPISGHKSVSWYQQVLGQGPQFIFQYYEKEERGRGNFPDRFSARQFPNYSSELNVNALLLGDSALYLCASSLERDLRSYNSPLHFGNGTRLTVT.